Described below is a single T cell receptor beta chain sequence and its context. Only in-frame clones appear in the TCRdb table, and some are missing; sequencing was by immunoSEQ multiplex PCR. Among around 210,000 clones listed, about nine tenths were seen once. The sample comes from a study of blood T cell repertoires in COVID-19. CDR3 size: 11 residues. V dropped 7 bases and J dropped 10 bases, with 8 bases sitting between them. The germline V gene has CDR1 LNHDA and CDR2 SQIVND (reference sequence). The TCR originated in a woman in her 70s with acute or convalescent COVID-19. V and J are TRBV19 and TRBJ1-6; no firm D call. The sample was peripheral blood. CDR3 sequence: CASTFRSPLHF. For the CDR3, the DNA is TGTGCCAGTACCTTTAGATCACCCCTCCACTTT. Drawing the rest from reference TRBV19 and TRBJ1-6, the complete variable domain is DGGITQSPKYLFRKEGQNVTLSCEQNLNHDAMYWYRQDPGQGLRLIYYSQIVNDFQKGDIAEGYSVSREKKESFPLTVTSAQKNPTAFYLCASTFRSPLHFGNGTRLTVT.